The 7 T cell receptor beta chains listed next were all sequenced from one sample in a study of shared clonotypes between healthy human individuals. Assay used: immunoSEQ multiplex PCR; TCRdb lists only in-frame clones, some missing. The sample yields fewer than 1 million clones, approximately 96% seen once. It was CD45RO-negative cells, positively selected for CCR7, that made up naive CD8 cells, with terminally differentiated effector memory CD45RA+ cells excluded. The sequenced sample consisted of naive CD8+ T cells sorted from blood. The receptors originated from a man under 40 in good health.

This clone was found once. The CDR3 sequence: CASSEAFTPYEQYF. In nucleotides, the CDR3 is TGTGCCAGCAGTGAAGCGTTCACGCCCTACGAGCAGTACTTC. This sequence joins TRBV6-1 and TRBJ2-7; D not certain. The CDR3 runs to 14 residues. The germline V and J ends were trimmed by 0 bases and 2 bases, with 8 bases remaining between them. The germline gives CDR1 MNHNS, CDR2 SASEGT.

This clone was recorded only once. V gene TRBV27 combines with J gene TRBJ2-4; D might be TRBD1 or TRBD2, each matching 5 bases. V lost 2 bases and J 13 bases, leaving 15 bases between the germline ends. The CDR3 spans 13 residues. CDR1 and CDR2 from the germline V gene are MNHEY and SMNVEV (reference sequence). The CDR3 DNA is TGTGCCAGCAGTTTAAGGTCGAGGGGAGAGCAGTACTTC. Translation: CASSLRSRGEQYF.

The chain is built from TRBV6-1 and TRBJ2-7, with D unresolved. The CDR3 contains 16 residues. CDR1 MNHNS and CDR2 SASEGT come from the germline V gene. V lost 1 base to trimming and J lost 9 bases, with 22 bases between them. CDR3 in DNA: TGTGCCAGCAGTGAAGTAGGTACTCTCGGCGGTTTTGGGCAGTACTTC. Amino acids: CASSEVGTLGGFGQYF.

The rearrangement uses TRBV4-1 and TRBJ2-5; 9 positions agree with TRBD2. Unmatched junction bases numbered 6, after V lost 3 bases and J lost 1 base. From germline, CDR1 is MGHRA and CDR2 YSYEKL. CDR3 length: 16 residues. The CDR3 region is CASSHDRLAAQETQYF. CDR3 bases: TGCGCCAGCAGCCATGACCGACTAGCGGCCCAAGAGACCCAGTACTTC.

The V and J genes are TRBV28 and TRBJ2-5; 13 nucleotides agree with TRBD2. V gave up 5 bases and J gave up 1 base; unmatched junction bases: 4. Germline CDR1 MDHEN, CDR2 SYDVKM. This CDR3 is built from 16 residues. CDR3 loop: CASSLGLAGAQETQYF. CDR3 sequence (DNA): TGTGCCAGCAGTCTAGGACTAGCGGGAGCCCAAGAGACCCAGTACTTC.

The chain recombines TRBV7-8 with TRBJ1-2; no clear D gene. The length of the CDR3 is 15 residues. Trimming left V 5 bases short and J 4 bases short, with 17 bases between. The germline V gene has CDR1 SGHVS and CDR2 FQNEAQ. The DNA of the CDR3 is TGTGCCAGCAGCCGAAATCTGGGGATCCCCTATGGCTACACCTTC. Protein: CASSRNLGIPYGYTF.

A single count supports this clone. The genes are TRBV28 and TRBJ2-2; 11 bases map to TRBD2. The germline V gene has CDR1 MDHEN and CDR2 SYDVKM. V was clipped by 2 bases and J by 4 bases; unmatched bases: 9. The CDR3 sequence is 18 residues long. The DNA for the CDR3 is TGTGCCAGCAGTTTAACGCCCCTAGCGGGAGGATTCACCGGGGAGCTGTTTTTT. Translating gives CASSLTPLAGGFTGELFF.